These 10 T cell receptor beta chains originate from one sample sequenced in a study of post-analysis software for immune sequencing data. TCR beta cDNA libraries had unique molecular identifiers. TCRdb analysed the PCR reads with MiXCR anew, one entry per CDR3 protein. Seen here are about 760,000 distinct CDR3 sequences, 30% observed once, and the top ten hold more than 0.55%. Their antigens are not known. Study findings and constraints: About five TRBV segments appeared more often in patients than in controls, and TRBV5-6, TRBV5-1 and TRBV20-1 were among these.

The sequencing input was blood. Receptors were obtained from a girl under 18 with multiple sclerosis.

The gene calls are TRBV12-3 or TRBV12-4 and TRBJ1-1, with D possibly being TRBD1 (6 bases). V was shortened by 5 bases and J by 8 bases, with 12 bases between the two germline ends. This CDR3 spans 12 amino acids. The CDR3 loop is CASSHLGAEAFF. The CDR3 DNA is TGTGCCAGCAGTCACCTGGGGGCAGAAGCTTTCTTT.

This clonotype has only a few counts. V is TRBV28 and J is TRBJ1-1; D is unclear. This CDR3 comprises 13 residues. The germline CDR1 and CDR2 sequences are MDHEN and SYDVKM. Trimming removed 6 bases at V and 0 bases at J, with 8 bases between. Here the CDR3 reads CASSRVLNTEAFF. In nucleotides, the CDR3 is TGTGCCAGCAGCCGGGTTCTGAACACTGAAGCTTTCTTT.

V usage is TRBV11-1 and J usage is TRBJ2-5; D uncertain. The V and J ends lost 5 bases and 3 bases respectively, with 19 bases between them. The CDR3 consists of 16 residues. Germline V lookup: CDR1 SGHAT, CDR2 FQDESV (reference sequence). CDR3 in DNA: TGTGCCAGCAGCCCTAGGTCGGCGGATAAAGAAGAGACCCAGTACTTC. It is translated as CASSPRSADKEETQYF.

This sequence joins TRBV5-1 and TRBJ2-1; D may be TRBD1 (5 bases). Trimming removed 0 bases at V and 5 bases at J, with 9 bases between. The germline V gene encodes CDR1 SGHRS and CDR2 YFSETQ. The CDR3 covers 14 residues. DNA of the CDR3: TGCGCCAGCAGCTTGGGACAGAAGAACAATGAGCAGTTCTTC. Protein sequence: CASSLGQKNNEQFF.

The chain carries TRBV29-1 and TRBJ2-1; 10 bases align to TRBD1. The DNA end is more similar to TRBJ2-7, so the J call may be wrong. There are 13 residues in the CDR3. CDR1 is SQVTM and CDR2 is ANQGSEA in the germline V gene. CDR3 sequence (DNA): TGCAGCGTTGGGACAGGGGGTTACAATGAGCAGTACTTC. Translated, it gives CSVGTGGYNEQYF.

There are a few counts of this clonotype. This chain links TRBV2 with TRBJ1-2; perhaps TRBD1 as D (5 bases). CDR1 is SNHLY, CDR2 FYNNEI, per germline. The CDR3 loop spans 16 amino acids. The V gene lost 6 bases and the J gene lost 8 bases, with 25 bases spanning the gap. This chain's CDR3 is CASRDTGTLSERGYTF. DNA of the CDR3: TGTGCCAGCAGGGATACCGGGACCCTCTCGGAAAGGGGCTACACCTTC.

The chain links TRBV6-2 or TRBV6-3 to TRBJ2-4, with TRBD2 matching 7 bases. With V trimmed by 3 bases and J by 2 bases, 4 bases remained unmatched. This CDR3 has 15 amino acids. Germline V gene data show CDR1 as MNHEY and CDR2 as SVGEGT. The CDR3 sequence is CASSYASGSKNIQYF. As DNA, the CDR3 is TGTGCCAGCAGTTATGCTAGCGGATCCAAAAACATTCAGTACTTC.

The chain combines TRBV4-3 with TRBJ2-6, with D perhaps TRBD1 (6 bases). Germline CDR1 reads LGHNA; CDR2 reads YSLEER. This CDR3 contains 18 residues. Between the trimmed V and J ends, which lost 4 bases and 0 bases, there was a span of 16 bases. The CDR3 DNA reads TGCGCCAGCAGCCGCGTTACGGGACATCGCTCTGGGGCCAACGTCCTGACTTTC. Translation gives CASSRVTGHRSGANVLTF.

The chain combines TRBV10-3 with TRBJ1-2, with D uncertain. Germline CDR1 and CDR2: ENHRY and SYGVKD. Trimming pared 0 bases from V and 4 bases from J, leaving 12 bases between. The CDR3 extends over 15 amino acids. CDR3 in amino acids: CAISESAGVTYGYTF. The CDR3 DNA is TGTGCCATCAGTGAGTCTGCCGGGGTGACCTATGGCTACACCTTC.

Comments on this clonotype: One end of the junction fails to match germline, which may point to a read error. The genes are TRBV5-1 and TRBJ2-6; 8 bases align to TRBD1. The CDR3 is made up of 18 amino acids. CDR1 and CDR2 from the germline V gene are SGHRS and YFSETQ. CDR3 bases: TGCGCCAGCAGCCTTGGTGACAGGGGACTCTCTGAGGCCAACGTCCTGACTTTC. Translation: CASSLGDRGLSEANVLTF.